Below are 16 T cell receptor beta chains sequenced from a single sample in a study of CD8 T cells in ankylosing spondylitis. General study points: Ankylosing spondylitis blood appeared to be characterized by a TCR beta motif of 8 or 9 highly homologous variants.

Their antigens remain unidentified. TCRdb ran MiXCR on the 5' RACE reads and lists one entry per CDR3 protein. The sample gives roughly 440,000 distinct CDR3 sequences, roughly a sixth of which show up once; approximately 0.97% is in the top ten. Sequenced sample: blood, either unsorted or a sorted T cell fraction (not recorded which). The origin of the receptors is a male donor with ankylosing spondylitis.

This sequence joins TRBV5-1 and TRBJ2-1; 7 nucleotides agree with TRBD2. Germline CDR1 is SGHRS and CDR2 is YFSETQ. The CDR3 covers 16 residues. J lost 4 bases, V lost 4 bases, and 11 bases had no gene match. The CDR3 DNA reads as TGCGCCAGCAGCATCTCGACTAGCCCAAAGTACAATGAGCAGTTCTTC. Translating gives CASSISTSPKYNEQFF.

The chain has TRBV20-1 and TRBJ2-1, with D perhaps matching TRBD1 (5 bases). Germline loops: CDR1 DFQATT, CDR2 SNEGSKA (reference sequence). V shed 5 bases and J shed 0 bases, with 8 bases lying between them. The CDR3 is 13 residues long. The CDR3 sequence is CSAGQGSYNEQFF. The CDR3 DNA sequence: TGCAGTGCTGGTCAGGGCTCCTACAATGAGCAGTTCTTC.

V is TRBV24-1 and J is TRBJ2-5, with D perhaps TRBD2 (6 bases). CDR1 is KGHDR, CDR2 SFDVKD, per germline. V dropped 4 bases and J dropped 5 bases, with 10 bases sitting between them. The CDR3 loop spans 13 amino acids. The CDR3 nucleotides read TGTGCCACCAGTGAGGCAGGGAGGGAGACCCAGTACTTC. Its protein product is CATSEAGRETQYF.

The chain recombines TRBV20-1 with TRBJ1-4; no firm D call. CDR3 length: 13 residues. The germline V gene encodes CDR1 DFQATT and CDR2 SNEGSKA (reference sequence). Trimming left V 1 base short and J 6 bases short, with 9 bases between. DNA of the CDR3: TGCAGTGCTAGAGTTCCCAGCGATGAAAAACTGTTTTTT. Protein sequence: CSARVPSDEKLFF.

This clonotype was observed a handful of times. In DNA, the CDR3 is TGTGCCAGCAGCGAAGGAACAGGGGGCCAAAACATTCAGTACTTC. It specifies CASSEGTGGQNIQYF. V and J are TRBV7-9 and TRBJ2-4, with 9 nucleotides matching TRBD1. There are 15 residues in the CDR3. Germline assignment: CDR1 SEHNR and CDR2 FQNEAQ (reference sequence). V gave up 5 bases and J gave up 5 bases; unmatched junction bases: 7.

The rearrangement uses TRBV19 and TRBJ1-1, with 7 bases aligning to TRBD1. V lost 6 bases, J lost 1 base, and 5 bases stayed unmatched. CDR1 and CDR2 from the germline V gene are LNHDA and SQIVND (reference sequence). This CDR3 spans 14 amino acids. In DNA form, the CDR3 reads TGTGCCAGTAGGGGATGGACAGGGAACACTGAAGCTTTCTTT. Amino acids: CASRGWTGNTEAFF. Using reference TRBV19 and TRBJ1-1 for the parts outside the CDR3, the full variable domain is DGGITQSPKYLFRKEGQNVTLSCEQNLNHDAMYWYRQDPGQGLRLIYYSQIVNDFQKGDIAEGYSVSREKKESFPLTVTSAQKNPTAFYLCASRGWTGNTEAFFGQGTRLTVV.

Note on this clonotype: Possible read error: a much larger clone is one base away. The chain is built from TRBV7-2 and TRBJ1-2; D call uncertain. In germline, CDR1 is SGHTA, CDR2 FQGNSA. Trimming left V 5 bases short and J 4 bases short, with 8 bases between. The CDR3 length is 12 residues. CDR3 DNA: TGTGCCAGCAGCCTTTCGGCCTATGGCTACACCTTC. It encodes CASSLSAYGYTF.

This chain connects TRBV7-9 to TRBJ1-5; D is possibly TRBD1 (6 bases). V lost 0 bases to trimming and J lost 3 bases, with 9 bases between them. This CDR3 region has 15 residues. CDR1 and CDR2 (germline): SEHNR, FQNEAQ (reference sequence). The CDR3 DNA follows: TGTGCCAGCAGCTTAGCCGCAGGGGACAATCAGCCCCAGCATTTT. Its protein product is CASSLAAGDNQPQHF.

This clonotype was found a few times. V is TRBV5-1 and J is TRBJ2-7; 7 bases match TRBD1. CDR1 and CDR2 from the germline V gene are SGHRS and YFSETQ. V was pared by 1 base and J by 2 bases, with 3 bases of the junction left unmatched. CDR3 size: 14 residues. CDR3 DNA: TGCGCCAGCAGCTTGCAGGGACAGCCCTACGAGCAGTACTTC. This encodes CASSLQGQPYEQYF.

This clonotype was seen a handful of times. The chain is built from TRBV7-8 and TRBJ2-5; TRBD1 aligns across 9 bases. V gave up 4 bases and J gave up 6 bases; unmatched junction bases: 12. Germline CDR1 reads SGHVS; CDR2 reads FQNEAQ. CDR3 length equals 16 residues. The DNA for the CDR3 is TGTGCCAGCAGCTCTTCATGGGGGACAGGGCCTAAGACCCAGTACTTC. This encodes CASSSSWGTGPKTQYF.

Many counts were recorded for this clonotype. V usage is TRBV7-2 and J usage is TRBJ1-1, with no clear D. The V end was cut by 0 bases, the J end by 1 base, with 9 bases between. Germline assignment: CDR1 SGHTA and CDR2 FQGNSA. The CDR3 contains 15 residues. The chain's CDR3 is CASSLAATGNTEAFF. CDR3 nucleotides: TGTGCCAGCAGCTTAGCGGCGACGGGGAACACTGAAGCTTTCTTT.

This clonotype was seen many times. The J gene is TRBJ2-1, the V gene TRBV12-3 or TRBV12-4, with 8 positions matching TRBD2. The CDR3 is made up of 14 amino acids. Trimming removed 7 bases from V and 1 base from J; junction bases left unmatched: 3. The CDR3 sequence is CASITGGSYNEQFF. The CDR3 nucleotides read TGTGCCAGCATTACGGGGGGGTCCTACAATGAGCAGTTCTTC.

This chain uses TRBV12-3 or TRBV12-4 with TRBJ1-1; D perhaps matches TRBD1 (6 bases). This CDR3 has 15 residues. V lost 1 base and J 1 base, leaving 10 bases between the germline ends. The CDR3, as DNA: TGTGCCAGCAGTTTAGTGACAGGAGCGAACACTGAAGCTTTCTTT. This encodes CASSLVTGANTEAFF.

This clonotype appeared many times. The chain joins TRBV5-1 to TRBJ2-3; TRBD2 matches 10 bases. Trimming took 0 bases from V and 2 from J; bases not matched to a gene: 3. This CDR3 spans 16 amino acids. Germline values: CDR1 SGHRS, CDR2 YFSETQ. CDR3 region: CASSLDLAGATDTQYF. The CDR3 nucleotides read TGCGCCAGCAGCTTGGATCTAGCGGGAGCCACAGATACGCAGTATTTT.

The V call is TRBV30, the J call TRBJ1-6; D is ambiguous. Per germline, CDR1 GTSNPN and CDR2 SVGIG (reference sequence). This CDR3 is 15 amino acids long. V dropped 2 bases and J dropped 8 bases, with 16 bases sitting between them. CDR3: CAWSRKPPQDSPLHF. The DNA of the CDR3 is TGTGCCTGGAGTAGGAAGCCCCCGCAGGATTCACCCCTCCACTTT.

The V and J genes are TRBV30 and TRBJ2-5; 10 positions agree with TRBD2. Germline V gene lookup returns CDR1 GTSNPN and CDR2 SVGIG (reference sequence). There are 15 residues in the CDR3. V shed 1 base and J 5 bases; nucleotides not matched to a gene: 7. The DNA for the CDR3 is TGTGCCTGGAGTGCAGCGGGGGGGAGATCTGAGACCCAGTACTTC. Translation gives CAWSAAGGRSETQYF.